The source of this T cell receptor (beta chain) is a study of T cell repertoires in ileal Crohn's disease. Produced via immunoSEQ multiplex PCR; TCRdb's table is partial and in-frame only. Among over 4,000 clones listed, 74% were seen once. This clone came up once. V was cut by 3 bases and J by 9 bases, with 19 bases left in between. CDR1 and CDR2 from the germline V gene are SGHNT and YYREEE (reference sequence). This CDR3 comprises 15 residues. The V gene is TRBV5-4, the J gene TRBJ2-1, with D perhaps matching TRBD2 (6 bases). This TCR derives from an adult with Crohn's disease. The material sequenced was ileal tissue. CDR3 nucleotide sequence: TGTGCCAGCAGCTCTGCGGGACTCCAGGGAGGTGAGCAGTTCTTC. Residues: CASSSAGLQGGEQFF.